Shown below are 7 T cell receptor beta chains from a single sample sequenced in a study of T cells in Graves' hyperthyroidism and ophthalmopathy. Template material for amplifying TCR beta CDR3 regions consisted of RNA transcripts. HTBI primers were the set used in a first-round RT-PCR of the TCR CDR3. TCRdb reprocessed the multiplex PCR reads via MiXCR and lists one record per CDR3 protein. The data show fewer than 250,000 distinct CDR3 sequences, roughly a quarter seen once. The specimen was blood. Receptors originate from a woman aged 40 to 50 with Graves' ophthalmopathy.

This clonotype was picked up a small number of times. The chain combines TRBV24-1 with TRBJ2-5, with unresolved D. The V gene's germline CDR1 is KGHDR and CDR2 SFDVKD. The CDR3 is 15 residues long. The V end was cut by 0 bases, the J end by 2 bases, with 9 bases between. The CDR3 here is CATSDLVGVQETQYF. CDR3 DNA sequence: TGTGCCACCAGTGATTTGGTTGGGGTTCAAGAGACCCAGTACTTC.

In its sample, this clonotype was seen many times. The V call is TRBV7-3, the J call TRBJ2-7, with D perhaps TRBD2 (6 bases). CDR3 size: 14 residues. From germline, CDR1 is SGHTA and CDR2 FQGTGA. V was cut by 6 bases and J by 7 bases, with 19 bases left in between. CDR3 DNA sequence: TGTGCCAGCAGTTCCGGGACTGCCTGGAGTGAGCAGTACTTC. This encodes CASSSGTAWSEQYF.

The chain recombines TRBV6-1 with TRBJ2-5, with 9 nucleotides matching TRBD2. The germline V gene encodes CDR1 MNHNS and CDR2 SASEGT. The CDR3 length is 14 residues. After removal of 7 bases from V and 5 bases from J, the junction contained 8 bases not matched to a gene. CDR3 protein: CASTLSGSGETQYF. The DNA of the CDR3 is TGTGCCAGCACTCTTAGCGGGAGTGGTGAGACCCAGTACTTC.

This clonotype was counted ten times or more. The genes are TRBV12-3 or TRBV12-4 and TRBJ1-6, with D perhaps matching TRBD1 (5 bases). V dropped 3 bases and J dropped 7 bases, with 10 bases sitting between them. The CDR3 extends over 14 amino acids. DNA of the CDR3: TGTGCCAGCAGTTTGAAGGGGTCGAATTCACCCCTCCACTTT. Residues: CASSLKGSNSPLHF.

This clonotype has only a few counts. The missing conserved phenylalanine or tryptophan at the end of this CDR3 makes a read error likely. The CDR3 sequence: CASSLRGSGGGYTS. CDR3 DNA sequence: TGTGCCAGCAGCTTAAGAGGGTCAGGGGGAGGCTACACCTCC. The rearrangement links TRBV7-2 to TRBJ1-2, with TRBD1 identical over 7 bases. Germline lookup yields CDR1 SGHTA and CDR2 FQGNSA. The V and J ends lost 2 bases and 8 bases, in that order; junction bases with no gene match: 8. The CDR3 extends over 14 amino acids.

This clonotype has at least ten counts. CDR3 nucleotide sequence: TGTGCCAGCAGTTCCACGACTAGCGGATACGAGCAGTACTTC. Translating it yields CASSSTTSGYEQYF. The chain links TRBV12-3 or TRBV12-4 to TRBJ2-7; the match to TRBD2 covers 9 bases. J was trimmed by 4 bases and V by 4 bases; bases with no gene match: 5. The CDR3 totals 14 residues.

At least ten counts were recorded for this clonotype. This rearrangement joins TRBV2 to TRBJ2-7; no reliable D call. The CDR3 runs to 14 residues. Trimming took off 1 base at V and 3 bases at J, with 10 bases between the two ends. Germline V gene sequence: CDR1 SNHLY, CDR2 FYNNEI. The CDR3 spells CASSEGWQVYEQYF. The CDR3 DNA reads TGTGCCAGCAGTGAAGGGTGGCAGGTCTACGAGCAGTACTTC.